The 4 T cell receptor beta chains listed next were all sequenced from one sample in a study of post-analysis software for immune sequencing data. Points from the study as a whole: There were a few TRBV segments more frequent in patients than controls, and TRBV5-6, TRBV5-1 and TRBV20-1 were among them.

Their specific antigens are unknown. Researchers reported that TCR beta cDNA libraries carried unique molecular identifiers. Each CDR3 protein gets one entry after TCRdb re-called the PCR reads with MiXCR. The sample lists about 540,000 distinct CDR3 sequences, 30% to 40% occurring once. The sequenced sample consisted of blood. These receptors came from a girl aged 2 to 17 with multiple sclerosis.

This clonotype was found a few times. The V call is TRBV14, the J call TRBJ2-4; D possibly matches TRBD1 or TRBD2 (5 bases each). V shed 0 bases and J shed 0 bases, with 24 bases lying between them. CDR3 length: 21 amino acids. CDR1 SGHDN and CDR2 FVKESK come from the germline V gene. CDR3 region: CASSQDLRDPRGKLAKNIQYF. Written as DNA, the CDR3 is TGTGCCAGCAGCCAAGATCTCCGGGACCCACGGGGCAAACTAGCCAAAAACATTCAGTACTTC.

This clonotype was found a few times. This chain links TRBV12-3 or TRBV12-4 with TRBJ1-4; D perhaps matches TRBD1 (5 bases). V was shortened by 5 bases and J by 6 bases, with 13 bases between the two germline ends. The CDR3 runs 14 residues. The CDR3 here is CASSPRGVDEKLFF. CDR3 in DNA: TGTGCCAGCAGTCCGAGGGGAGTGGATGAAAAACTGTTTTTT.

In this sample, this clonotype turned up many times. The CDR3 DNA reads as TGTGCCAGCAGCATCGGACTAGCGGGGGGGTACAATGAGCAGTTCTTC. This gives the protein CASSIGLAGGYNEQFF. The J gene is TRBJ2-1, the V gene TRBV7-2, with 15 bases matching TRBD2. The CDR3 is 16 residues long. V shed 5 bases, J shed 4 bases, and the junction held 3 bases outside the gene matches. Germline V gene lookup returns CDR1 SGHTA and CDR2 FQGNSA.

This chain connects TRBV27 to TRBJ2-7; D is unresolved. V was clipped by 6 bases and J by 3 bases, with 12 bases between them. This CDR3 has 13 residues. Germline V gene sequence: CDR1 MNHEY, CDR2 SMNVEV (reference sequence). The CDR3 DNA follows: TGTGCCAGCAGGACACTGAGTGACTACGAGCAGTACTTC. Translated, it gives CASRTLSDYEQYF.